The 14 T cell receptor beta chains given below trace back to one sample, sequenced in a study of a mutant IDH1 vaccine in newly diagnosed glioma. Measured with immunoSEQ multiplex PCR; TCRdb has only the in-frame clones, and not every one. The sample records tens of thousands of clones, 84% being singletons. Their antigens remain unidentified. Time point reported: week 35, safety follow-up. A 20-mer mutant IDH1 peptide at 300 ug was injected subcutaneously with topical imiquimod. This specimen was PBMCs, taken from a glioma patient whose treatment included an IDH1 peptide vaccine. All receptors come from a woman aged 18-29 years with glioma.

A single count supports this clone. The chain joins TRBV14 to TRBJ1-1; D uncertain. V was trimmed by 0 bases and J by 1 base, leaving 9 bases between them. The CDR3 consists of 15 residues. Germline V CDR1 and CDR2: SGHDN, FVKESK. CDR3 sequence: CASSQERRPNTEAFF. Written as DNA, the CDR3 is TGTGCCAGCAGCCAAGAAAGAAGACCGAACACTGAAGCTTTCTTT.

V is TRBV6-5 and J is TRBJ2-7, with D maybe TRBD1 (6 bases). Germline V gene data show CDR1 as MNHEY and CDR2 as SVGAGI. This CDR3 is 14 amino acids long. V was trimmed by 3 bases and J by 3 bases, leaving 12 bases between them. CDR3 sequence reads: CASSYSGHGYEQYF. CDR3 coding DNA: TGTGCCAGCAGTTATTCGGGACATGGCTACGAGCAGTACTTC.

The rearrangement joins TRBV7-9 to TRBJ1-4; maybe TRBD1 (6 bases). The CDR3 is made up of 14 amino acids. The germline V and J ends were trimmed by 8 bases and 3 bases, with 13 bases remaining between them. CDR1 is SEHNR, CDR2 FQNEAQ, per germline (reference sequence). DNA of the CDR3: TGTGCCAGCGTCAGGGGCCTCCCTAATGAAAAACTGTTTTTT. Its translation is CASVRGLPNEKLFF. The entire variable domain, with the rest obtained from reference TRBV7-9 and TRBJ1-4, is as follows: DTGVSQNPRHKITKRGQNVTFRCDPISEHNRLYWYRQTLGQGPEFLTYFQNEAQLEKSRLLSDRFSAERPKGSFSTLEIQRTEQGDSAMYLCASVRGLPNEKLFFGSGTQLSVL.

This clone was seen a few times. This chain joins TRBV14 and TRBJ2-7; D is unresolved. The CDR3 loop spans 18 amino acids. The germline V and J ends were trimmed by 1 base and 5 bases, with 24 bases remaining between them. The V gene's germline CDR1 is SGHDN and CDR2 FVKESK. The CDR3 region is CASSQVTNQYWGIDEQYF. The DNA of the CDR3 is TGTGCCAGCAGCCAAGTTACGAATCAGTACTGGGGAATCGACGAGCAGTACTTC.

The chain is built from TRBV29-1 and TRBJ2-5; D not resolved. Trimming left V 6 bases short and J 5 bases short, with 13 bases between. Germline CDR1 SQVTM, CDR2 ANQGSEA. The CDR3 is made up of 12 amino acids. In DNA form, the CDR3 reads TGCAGCGTCCCGCTCGGCCCTGAGACCCAGTACTTC. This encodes CSVPLGPETQYF.

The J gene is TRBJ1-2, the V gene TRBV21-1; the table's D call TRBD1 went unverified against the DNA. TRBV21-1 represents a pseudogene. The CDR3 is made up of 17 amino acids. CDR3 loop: CASSKVAADRESGGYTF. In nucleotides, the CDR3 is TGTGCCAGCAGCAAAGTGGCCGCGGACAGGGAGTCGGGCGGCTACACCTTC.

CDR3 sequence: CASSETGELFF. The CDR3 DNA reads as TGTGCCAGCAGCGAAACCGGGGAGCTGTTTTTT. The chain joins TRBV2 to TRBJ2-2, with D unclear. V lost 6 bases and J lost 5, with 4 bases in between. CDR1 and CDR2 from the germline V gene are SNHLY and FYNNEI. The CDR3 loop spans 11 amino acids.

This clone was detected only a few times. This CDR3 is CASSYGQGLYEQYF. CDR3 bases: TGTGCCAGCAGCTACGGACAGGGTCTGTACGAGCAGTACTTC. This rearrangement joins TRBV5-4 to TRBJ2-7, with TRBD1 matching 8 bases. The V and J ends lost 3 bases and 4 bases, in that order; junction bases with no gene match: 6. The CDR3 is 14 residues long. The germline gives CDR1 SGHNT, CDR2 YYREEE (reference sequence).

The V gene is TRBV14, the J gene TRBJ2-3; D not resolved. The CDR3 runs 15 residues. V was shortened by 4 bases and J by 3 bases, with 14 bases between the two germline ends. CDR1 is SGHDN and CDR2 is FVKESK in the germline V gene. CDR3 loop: CASSLRTSPTDTQYF. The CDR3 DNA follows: TGTGCCAGCAGCCTAAGGACCAGCCCGACAGATACGCAGTATTTT.

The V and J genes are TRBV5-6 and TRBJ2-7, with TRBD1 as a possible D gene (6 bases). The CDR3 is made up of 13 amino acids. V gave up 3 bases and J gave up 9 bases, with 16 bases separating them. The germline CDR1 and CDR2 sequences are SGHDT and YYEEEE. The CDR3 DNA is TGTGCCAGCAGCTCGGGACACTTAAGCGGGCAGTACTTC. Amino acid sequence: CASSSGHLSGQYF.

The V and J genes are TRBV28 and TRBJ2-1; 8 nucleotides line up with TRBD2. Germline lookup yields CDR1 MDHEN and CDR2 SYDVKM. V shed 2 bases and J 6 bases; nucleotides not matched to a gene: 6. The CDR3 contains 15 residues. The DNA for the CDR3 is TGTGCCAGCAGTTTAGGGACTAGAGTCTCCAATGAGCAGTTCTTC. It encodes CASSLGTRVSNEQFF. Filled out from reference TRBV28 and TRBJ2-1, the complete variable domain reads DVKVTQSSRYLVKRTGEKVFLECVQDMDHENMFWYRQDPGLGLRLIYFSYDVKMKEKGDIPEGYSVSREKKERFSLILESASTNQTSMYLCASSLGTRVSNEQFFGPGTRLTVL.

The CDR3 DNA is TGTGCCAGCAGCCCAAGGCGTCCTGACGAGCAGTACTTC. It is translated as CASSPRRPDEQYF. V is TRBV27 and J is TRBJ2-7; D remains ambiguous. CDR3 size: 13 residues. Looked up from germline, CDR1 is MNHEY and CDR2 is SMNVEV (reference sequence). V dropped 6 bases and J dropped 5 bases, with 14 bases sitting between them.

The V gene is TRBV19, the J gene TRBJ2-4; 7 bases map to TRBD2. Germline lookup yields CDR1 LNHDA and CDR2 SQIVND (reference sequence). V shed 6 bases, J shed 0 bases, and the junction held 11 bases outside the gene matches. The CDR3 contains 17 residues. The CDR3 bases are TGTGCCAGTAGGGACCAGGGAGGGTTGGGAGCCAAAAACATTCAGTACTTC. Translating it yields CASRDQGGLGAKNIQYF.

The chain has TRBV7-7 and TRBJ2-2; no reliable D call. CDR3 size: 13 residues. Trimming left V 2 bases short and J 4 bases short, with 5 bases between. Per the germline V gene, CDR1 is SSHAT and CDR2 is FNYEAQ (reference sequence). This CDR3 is CASSLFSTGELFF. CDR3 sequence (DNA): TGTGCCAGCAGCTTATTTTCCACCGGGGAGCTGTTTTTT. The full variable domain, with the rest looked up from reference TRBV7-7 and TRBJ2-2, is GAGVSQSPRYKVTKRGQDVTLRCDPISSHATLYWYQQALGQGPEFLTYFNYEAQPDKSGLPSDRFSAERPEGSISTLTIQRTEQRDSAMYRCASSLFSTGELFFGEGSRLTVL.